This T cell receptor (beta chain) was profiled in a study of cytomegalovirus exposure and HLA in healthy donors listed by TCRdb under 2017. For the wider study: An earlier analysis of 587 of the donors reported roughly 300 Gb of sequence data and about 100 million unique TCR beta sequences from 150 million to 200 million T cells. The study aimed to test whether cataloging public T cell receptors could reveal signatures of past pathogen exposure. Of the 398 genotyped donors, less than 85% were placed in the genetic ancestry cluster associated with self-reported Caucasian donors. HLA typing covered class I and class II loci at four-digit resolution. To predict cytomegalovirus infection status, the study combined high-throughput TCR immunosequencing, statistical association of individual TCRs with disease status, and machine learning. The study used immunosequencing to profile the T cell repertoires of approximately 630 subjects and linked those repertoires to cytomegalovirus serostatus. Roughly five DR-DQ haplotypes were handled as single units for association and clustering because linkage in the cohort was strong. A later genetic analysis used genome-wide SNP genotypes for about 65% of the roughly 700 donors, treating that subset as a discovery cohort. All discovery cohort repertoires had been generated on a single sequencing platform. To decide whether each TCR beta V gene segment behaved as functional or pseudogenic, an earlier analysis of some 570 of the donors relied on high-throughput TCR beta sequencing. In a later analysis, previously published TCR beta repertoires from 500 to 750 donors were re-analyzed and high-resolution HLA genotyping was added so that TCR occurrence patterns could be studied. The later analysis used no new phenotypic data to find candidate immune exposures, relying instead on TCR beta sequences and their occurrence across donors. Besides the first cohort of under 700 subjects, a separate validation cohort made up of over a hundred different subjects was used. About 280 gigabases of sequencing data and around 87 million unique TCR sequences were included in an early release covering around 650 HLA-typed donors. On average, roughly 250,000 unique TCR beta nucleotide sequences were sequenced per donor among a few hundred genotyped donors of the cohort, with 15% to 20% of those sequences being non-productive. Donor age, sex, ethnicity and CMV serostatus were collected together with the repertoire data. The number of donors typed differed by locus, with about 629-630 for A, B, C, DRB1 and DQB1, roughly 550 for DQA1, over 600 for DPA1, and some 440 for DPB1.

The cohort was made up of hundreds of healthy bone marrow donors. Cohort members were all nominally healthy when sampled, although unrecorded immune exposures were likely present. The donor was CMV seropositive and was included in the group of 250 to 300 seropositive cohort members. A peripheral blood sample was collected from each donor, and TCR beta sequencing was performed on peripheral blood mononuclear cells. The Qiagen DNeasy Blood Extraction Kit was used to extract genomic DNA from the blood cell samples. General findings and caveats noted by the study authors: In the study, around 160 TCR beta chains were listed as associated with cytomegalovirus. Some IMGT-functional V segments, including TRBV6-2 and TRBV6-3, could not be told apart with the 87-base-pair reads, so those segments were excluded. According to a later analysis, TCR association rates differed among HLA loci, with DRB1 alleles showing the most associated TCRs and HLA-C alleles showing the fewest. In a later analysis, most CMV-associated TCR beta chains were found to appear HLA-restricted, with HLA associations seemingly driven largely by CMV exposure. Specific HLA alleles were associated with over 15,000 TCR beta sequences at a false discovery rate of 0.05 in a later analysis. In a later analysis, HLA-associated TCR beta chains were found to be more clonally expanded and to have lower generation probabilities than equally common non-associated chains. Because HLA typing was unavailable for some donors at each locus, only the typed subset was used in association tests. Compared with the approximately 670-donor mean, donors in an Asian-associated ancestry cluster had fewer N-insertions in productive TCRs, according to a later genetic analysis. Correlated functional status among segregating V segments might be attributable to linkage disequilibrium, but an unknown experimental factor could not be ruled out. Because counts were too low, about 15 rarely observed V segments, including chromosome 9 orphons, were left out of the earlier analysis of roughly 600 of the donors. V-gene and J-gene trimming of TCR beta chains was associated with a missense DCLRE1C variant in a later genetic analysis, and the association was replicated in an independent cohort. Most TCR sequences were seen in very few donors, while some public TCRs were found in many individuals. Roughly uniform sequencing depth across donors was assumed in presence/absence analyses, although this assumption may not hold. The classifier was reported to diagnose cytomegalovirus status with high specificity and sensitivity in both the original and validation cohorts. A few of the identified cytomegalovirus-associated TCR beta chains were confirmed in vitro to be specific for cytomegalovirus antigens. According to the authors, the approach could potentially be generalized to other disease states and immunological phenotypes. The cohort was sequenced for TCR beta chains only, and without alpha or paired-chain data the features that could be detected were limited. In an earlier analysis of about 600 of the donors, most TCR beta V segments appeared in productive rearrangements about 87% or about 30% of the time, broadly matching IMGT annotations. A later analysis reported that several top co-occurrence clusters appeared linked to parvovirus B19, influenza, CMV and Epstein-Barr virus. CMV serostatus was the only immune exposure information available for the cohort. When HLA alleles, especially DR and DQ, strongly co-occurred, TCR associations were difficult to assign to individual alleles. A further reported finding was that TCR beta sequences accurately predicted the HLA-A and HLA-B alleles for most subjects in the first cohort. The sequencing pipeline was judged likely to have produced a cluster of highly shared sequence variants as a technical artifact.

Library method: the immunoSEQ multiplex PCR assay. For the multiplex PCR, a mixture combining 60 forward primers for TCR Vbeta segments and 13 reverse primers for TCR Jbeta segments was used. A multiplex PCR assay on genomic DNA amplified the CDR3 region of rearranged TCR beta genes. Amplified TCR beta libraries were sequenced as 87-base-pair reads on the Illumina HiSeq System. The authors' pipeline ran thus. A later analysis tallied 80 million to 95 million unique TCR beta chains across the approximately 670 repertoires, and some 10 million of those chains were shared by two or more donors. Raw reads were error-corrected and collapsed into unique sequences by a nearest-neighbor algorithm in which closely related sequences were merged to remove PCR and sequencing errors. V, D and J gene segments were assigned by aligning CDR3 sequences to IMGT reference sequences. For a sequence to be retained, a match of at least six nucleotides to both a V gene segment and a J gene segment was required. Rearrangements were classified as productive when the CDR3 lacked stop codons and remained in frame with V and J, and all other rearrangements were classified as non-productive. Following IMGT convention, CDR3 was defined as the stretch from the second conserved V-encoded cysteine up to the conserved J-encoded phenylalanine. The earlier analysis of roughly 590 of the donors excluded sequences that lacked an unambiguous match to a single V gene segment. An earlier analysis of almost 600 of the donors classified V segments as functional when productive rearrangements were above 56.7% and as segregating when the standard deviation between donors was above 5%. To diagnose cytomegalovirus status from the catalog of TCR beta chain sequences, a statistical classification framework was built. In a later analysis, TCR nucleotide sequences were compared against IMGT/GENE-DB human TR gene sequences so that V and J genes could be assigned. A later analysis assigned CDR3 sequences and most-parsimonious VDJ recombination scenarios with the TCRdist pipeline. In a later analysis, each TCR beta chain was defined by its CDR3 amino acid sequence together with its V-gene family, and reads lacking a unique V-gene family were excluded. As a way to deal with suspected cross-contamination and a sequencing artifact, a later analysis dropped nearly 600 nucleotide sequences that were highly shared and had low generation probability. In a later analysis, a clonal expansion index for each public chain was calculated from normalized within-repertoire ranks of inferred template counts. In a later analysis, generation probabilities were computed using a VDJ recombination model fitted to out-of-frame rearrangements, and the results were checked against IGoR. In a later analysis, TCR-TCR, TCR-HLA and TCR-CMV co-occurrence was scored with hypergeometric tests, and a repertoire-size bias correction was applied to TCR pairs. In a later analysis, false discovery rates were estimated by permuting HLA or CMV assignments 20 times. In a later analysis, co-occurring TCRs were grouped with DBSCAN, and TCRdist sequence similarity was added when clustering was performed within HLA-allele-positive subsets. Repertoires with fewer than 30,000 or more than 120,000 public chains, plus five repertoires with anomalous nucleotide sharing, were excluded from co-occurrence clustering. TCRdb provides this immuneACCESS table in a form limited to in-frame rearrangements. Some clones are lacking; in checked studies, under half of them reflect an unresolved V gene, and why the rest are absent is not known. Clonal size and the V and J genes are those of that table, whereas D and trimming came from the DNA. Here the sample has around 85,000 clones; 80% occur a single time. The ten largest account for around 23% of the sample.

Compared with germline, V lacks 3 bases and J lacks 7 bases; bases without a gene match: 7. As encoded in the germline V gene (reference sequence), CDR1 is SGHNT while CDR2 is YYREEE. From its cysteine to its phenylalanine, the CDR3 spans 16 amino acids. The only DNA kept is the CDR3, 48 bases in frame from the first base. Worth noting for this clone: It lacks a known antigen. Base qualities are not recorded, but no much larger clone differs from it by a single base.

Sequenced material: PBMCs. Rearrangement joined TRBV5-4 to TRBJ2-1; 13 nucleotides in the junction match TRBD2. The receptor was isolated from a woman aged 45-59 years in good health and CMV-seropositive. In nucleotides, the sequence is TGTGCCAGCAGCTCTCGGACTAGCGGGAGTTTAAATGAGCAGTTCTTC. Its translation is CASSSRTSGSLNEQFF.